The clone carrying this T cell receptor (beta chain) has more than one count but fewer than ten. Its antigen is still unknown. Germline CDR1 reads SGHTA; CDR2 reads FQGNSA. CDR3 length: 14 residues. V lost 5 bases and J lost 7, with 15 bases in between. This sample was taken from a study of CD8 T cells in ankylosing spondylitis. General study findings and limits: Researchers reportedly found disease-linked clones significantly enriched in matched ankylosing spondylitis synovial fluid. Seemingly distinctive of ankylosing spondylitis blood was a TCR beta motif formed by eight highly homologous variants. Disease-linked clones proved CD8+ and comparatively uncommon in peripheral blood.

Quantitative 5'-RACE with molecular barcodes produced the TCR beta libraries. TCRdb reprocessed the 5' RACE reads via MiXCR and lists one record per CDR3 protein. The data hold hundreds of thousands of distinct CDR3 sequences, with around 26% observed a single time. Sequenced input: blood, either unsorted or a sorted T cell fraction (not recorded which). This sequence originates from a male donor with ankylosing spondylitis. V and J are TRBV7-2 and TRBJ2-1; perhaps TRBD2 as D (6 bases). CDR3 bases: TGTGCCAGCAGCACCCTTGGGGGGAGGAATGAGCAGTTCTTC. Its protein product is CASSTLGGRNEQFF.